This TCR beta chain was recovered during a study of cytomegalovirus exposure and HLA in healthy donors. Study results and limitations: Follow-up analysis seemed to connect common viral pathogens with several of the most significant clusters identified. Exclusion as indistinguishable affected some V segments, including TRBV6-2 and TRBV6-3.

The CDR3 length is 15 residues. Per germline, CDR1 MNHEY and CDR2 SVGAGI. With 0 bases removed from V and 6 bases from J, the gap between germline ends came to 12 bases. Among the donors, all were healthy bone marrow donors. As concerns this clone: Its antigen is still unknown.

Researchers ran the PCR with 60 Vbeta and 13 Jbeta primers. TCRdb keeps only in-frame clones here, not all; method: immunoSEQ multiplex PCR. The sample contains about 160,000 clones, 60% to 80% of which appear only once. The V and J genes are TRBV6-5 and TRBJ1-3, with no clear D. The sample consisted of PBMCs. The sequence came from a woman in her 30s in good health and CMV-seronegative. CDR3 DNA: TGTGCCAGCAGTTACTCTGGGTCCGGGGAAAACACCATATATTTT. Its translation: CASSYSGSGENTIYF.